This T cell receptor (beta chain) was identified in a study of cytomegalovirus exposure and HLA in healthy donors. The PCR contained 60 Vbeta and 13 Jbeta primers. This table comes from immunoSEQ multiplex PCR, and its TCRdb copy is limited to in-frame clones, with some not included. The repertoire includes about 120,000 clones, 60% to 80% of them detected once, and approximately 2% sits in the top ten. Trimming pared 0 bases from V and 9 bases from J, leaving 15 bases between. CDR1 is GTSNPN and CDR2 is SVGIG in the germline V gene (reference sequence). This CDR3 has 14 amino acids. This clone ranks as medium-sized.

The sequence derives from a human donor in good health. The rearrangement joins TRBV30 to TRBJ1-5, with D perhaps matching TRBD1 (5 bases). The specimen was PBMCs. CDR3 protein: CAWSVGQGVRPQHF. The CDR3 bases are TGTGCCTGGAGTGTAGGGCAGGGCGTAAGGCCCCAGCATTTT.